A single T cell receptor beta chain is shown here with its context. The source of the sample is a study of blood T cell repertoires in COVID-19. Study overall: The United States, Italy and Spain supplied acute and convalescent COVID-19 samples.

Under the authors' procedure: From reference gene primer amplification, estimates of nucleated cell counts were derived. Profiled with immunoSEQ multiplex PCR; TCRdb holds only in-frame clones, not every one. V, J and clone size derive from that table, while D and trimming were established from the DNA sequence. There are 130,000 to 150,000 clones in the sample; roughly 84% occur only once, and roughly 10% lies in the top ten. CDR1 and CDR2 (germline): SQVTM, ANQGSEA. V was clipped by 4 bases and J by 1 base, with 10 bases between them. The CDR3 has 13 residues. Sequenced input: peripheral blood. The origin of this receptor is a man in his fifties or sixties with active or convalescent COVID-19. The chain recombines TRBV29-1 with TRBJ1-1, with D perhaps matching TRBD1 (5 bases). CDR3 sequence reads: CSVVSQGNTEAFF. DNA of the CDR3: TGCAGCGTTGTGTCCCAGGGGAACACTGAAGCTTTCTTT. Variable domain in full (rest from reference TRBV29-1 and TRBJ1-1): SAVISQKPSRDICQRGTSLTIQCQVDSQVTMMFWYRQQPGQSLTLIATANQGSEATYESGFVIDKFPISRPNLTFSTLTVSNMSPEDSSIYLCSVVSQGNTEAFFGQGTRLTVV.